The 28 T cell receptor beta chains below come from one sample, sequenced in a study of long-term antiretroviral therapy in people with HIV. Researchers ran immunoSEQ v3.0 at survey level. Clones were read by immunoSEQ multiplex PCR, and TCRdb kept only the in-frame ones, dropping some. The sample lists about 24,000 clones; under 90% were seen once. Sequencing was performed on unsorted PBMCs, taken at the start of antiretroviral therapy, before treatment. These receptors all stem from a woman between 18 and 30 years old with HIV.

J is TRBJ2-7 and V is TRBV27; no reliable D call. The V end lost 2 bases, the J end lost 3 bases, and 11 bases lay between the germline ends. The CDR3 length is 14 residues. From germline, CDR1 is MNHEY and CDR2 SMNVEV (reference sequence). The CDR3 protein is CASSLTPSSYEQYF. For the CDR3, the DNA is TGTGCCAGCAGTTTAACCCCTAGTAGCTACGAGCAGTACTTC.

J is TRBJ2-3 and V is TRBV28, with D perhaps matching TRBD1 (6 bases). This CDR3 contains 15 residues. Germline-derived CDR1 and CDR2 are MDHEN and SYDVKM. Trimming stripped 4 bases from V and 2 bases from J, with 13 bases between. In DNA, the CDR3 is TGTGCCAGCAGTTACACAGGGTCCCCCACAGATACGCAGTATTTT. As protein: CASSYTGSPTDTQYF.

The chain recombines TRBV18 with TRBJ1-4, with D possibly TRBD1 on 5 matching bases. The germline CDR1 and CDR2 sequences are KGHSH and LQKENI. Trimming removed 0 bases at V and 6 bases at J, with 11 bases between. The CDR3 is 15 amino acids. The CDR3 region is CASSPPPGGDEKLFF. Written as DNA, the CDR3 is TGTGCCAGCTCACCACCCCCCGGGGGGGATGAAAAACTGTTTTTT.

By share, this clone ranks as medium-sized. The rearrangement uses TRBV15 and TRBJ2-7; tentative D call: TRBD1 (5 bases). Looked up from germline, CDR1 is LNHNV and CDR2 is YYDKDF (reference sequence). Trimming took off 0 bases at V and 9 bases at J, with 12 bases between the two ends. This CDR3 contains 13 residues. CDR3 sequence (DNA): TGTGCCACCAGCAGAGATGGACACTTCGGGCAGTACTTC. Translated, it gives CATSRDGHFGQYF.

This rearrangement joins TRBV10-3 to TRBJ2-1, with 8 bases aligning to TRBD1. The trim removed 4 bases at V and 0 bases at J, leaving 5 bases unmatched. The CDR3 has 16 residues. The germline CDR1 and CDR2 sequences are ENHRY and SYGVKD. In DNA, the CDR3 is TGTGCCATCAGTGGCCCCGGACAGGGCTCCTACAATGAGCAGTTCTTC. It yields the protein CAISGPGQGSYNEQFF.

The V call is TRBV10-3, the J call TRBJ1-4; D is unresolved. V was cut by 2 bases and J by 8 bases, with 15 bases left in between. The CDR3 has 15 residues. CDR1 and CDR2 (germline): ENHRY, SYGVKD. The CDR3: CAISERVAAEEKLFF. The CDR3 DNA follows: TGTGCCATCAGTGAGAGGGTCGCTGCGGAGGAAAAACTGTTTTTT.

The V gene is TRBV7-3, the J gene TRBJ2-4; 7 positions agree with TRBD2. CDR1 is SGHTA, CDR2 FQGTGA, per germline. This CDR3 is built from 13 residues. V lost 5 bases and J lost 6; bases outside the gene matches: 4. CDR3 sequence reads: CASSLGEGNIQYF. The CDR3 DNA reads as TGTGCCAGCAGCCTAGGGGAGGGAAACATTCAGTACTTC.

The genes are TRBV9 and TRBJ2-5, with D possibly matching TRBD1 (6 bases). The CDR3 runs 14 residues. Germline V CDR1 and CDR2: SGDLS, YYNGEE. With 0 bases removed from V and 2 bases from J, the gap between germline ends came to 8 bases. The CDR3 nucleotides are TGTGCCAGCAGCGTAGTCGGACAGCAAGAGACCCAGTACTTC. Protein: CASSVVGQQETQYF.

V usage is TRBV6-6 and J usage is TRBJ1-1; possible D gene TRBD1, 5 bases. This CDR3 spans 15 amino acids. CDR1 and CDR2 from the germline V gene are MNHNY and SVGAGI (reference sequence). The V end was cut by 2 bases, the J end by 0 bases, with 10 bases between. For the CDR3, the DNA is TGTGCCAGCAGTTACCAGGAGACAGTGAACACTGAAGCTTTCTTT. This encodes CASSYQETVNTEAFF.

This chain connects TRBV15 to TRBJ1-4; D gene ambiguous. V was trimmed by 0 bases and J by 0 bases, leaving 11 bases between them. Germline V gives CDR1 LNHNV, CDR2 YYDKDF (reference sequence). The CDR3 runs 17 residues. CDR3 DNA: TGTGCCACCAGCAGAGATCGGGTCAGATCAACTAATGAAAAACTGTTTTTT. Its translation is CATSRDRVRSTNEKLFF.

The chain employs TRBV6-4 and TRBJ1-2, with D perhaps matching TRBD1 (5 bases). CDR3 length equals 15 residues. Deletions cut 0 bases from V and 4 bases from J, with 12 bases between. The germline V gene has CDR1 MRHNA and CDR2 SNTAGT. CDR3: CASSDSGDGSYGYTF. The CDR3, as DNA: TGTGCCAGCAGTGACTCGGGGGACGGCAGCTATGGCTACACCTTC.

The chain couples TRBV7-2 to TRBJ2-2; 7 nucleotides line up with TRBD2. J lost 0 bases, V lost 7 bases, and 5 bases had no gene match. Germline CDR1 SGHTA, CDR2 FQGNSA. The CDR3 consists of 15 residues. The DNA of the CDR3 is TGTGCCAGCACCCGGGCGGGGGCGAACACCGGGGAGCTGTTTTTT. Its protein is CASTRAGANTGELFF. The variable domain in full, completed from reference TRBV7-2 and TRBJ2-2, reads GAGVSQSPSNKVTEKGKDVELRCDPISGHTALYWYRQSLGQGLEFLIYFQGNSAPDKSGLPSDRFSAERTGGSVSTLTIQRTQQEDSAVYLCASTRAGANTGELFFGEGSRLTVL.

The genes are TRBV4-3 and TRBJ2-1; D gene ambiguous. This CDR3 comprises 14 residues. Germline CDR1 LGHNA, CDR2 YSLEER. V shed 0 bases and J shed 9 bases, with 12 bases lying between them. The CDR3 DNA reads TGCGCCAGCAGCCAAGATCGGCAGTTCGGTGAGCAGTTCTTC. Translating gives CASSQDRQFGEQFF.

The CDR3 DNA follows: TGTGCCAGCAGCAGTATGGGACAGGAATACGAGCAGTACTTC. It translates to CASSSMGQEYEQYF. This chain connects TRBV7-8 to TRBJ2-7, with 8 bases fitting TRBD1. V lost 5 bases and J lost 4; bases outside the gene matches: 7. The CDR3 contains 14 residues. Per germline, CDR1 SGHVS and CDR2 FQNEAQ.

The chain combines TRBV7-2 with TRBJ1-1; D remains unclear. Trimming took 1 base from V and 8 from J, leaving 8 bases between them. CDR3 length equals 12 residues. Looked up from germline, CDR1 is SGHTA and CDR2 is FQGNSA. The CDR3 coding sequence is TGTGCCAGCAGCTTAGTGGGGTCGGAAGCTTTCTTT. The encoded protein is CASSLVGSEAFF.

V usage is TRBV5-1 and J usage is TRBJ1-4; no clear D gene. CDR3 length: 15 residues. The V end was cut by 0 bases, the J end by 4 bases, with 10 bases between. The germline CDR1 and CDR2 sequences are SGHRS and YFSETQ. The CDR3 nucleotides read TGCGCCAGCAGCTTGGGTCTCAGCCGTAATGAAAAACTGTTTTTT. Its protein is CASSLGLSRNEKLFF.

V usage is TRBV5-1 and J usage is TRBJ1-2, with D unresolved. This CDR3 spans 15 amino acids. Germline V CDR1 and CDR2: SGHRS, YFSETQ. Between the trimmed V and J ends, which lost 2 bases and 3 bases, there was a span of 14 bases. CDR3 bases: TGCGCCAGCAGCTTTGTTGGGGAGCCAGACTATGGCTACACCTTC. Its translation is CASSFVGEPDYGYTF.

This chain links TRBV28 with TRBJ2-1; 7 bases agree with TRBD1. The germline gives CDR1 MDHEN, CDR2 SYDVKM. The V gene end was trimmed by 6 bases and the J gene end by 2 bases; junction bases not matched to a gene: 10. This CDR3 spans 16 amino acids. For the CDR3, the DNA is TGTGCCAGCAGCCCCTGGACGGACAGGACCTACAATGAGCAGTTCTTC. This sequence encodes CASSPWTDRTYNEQFF.

The gene calls are TRBV6-1 and TRBJ2-2; 8 bases map to TRBD2. The germline gives CDR1 MNHNS, CDR2 SASEGT. The CDR3 runs to 14 residues. With 5 bases clipped from V and 7 bases from J, the junction kept 6 bases outside the gene matches. CDR3 in DNA: TGTGCCAGCAGTAGGCGGGGGGAGATCGGGGAGCTGTTTTTT. Its translation: CASSRRGEIGELFF.

This sequence joins TRBV19 and TRBJ2-5, with a possible D match to TRBD1 (5 bases). V shed 2 bases and J shed 1 base, with 14 bases lying between them. There are 16 residues in the CDR3. From germline, CDR1 is LNHDA and CDR2 SQIVND (reference sequence). The CDR3 DNA reads TGTGCCAGTAGTATAAGCGCAGGGTTTATCCAAGAGACCCAGTACTTC. Its translation: CASSISAGFIQETQYF. Full variable domain (remainder filled in from reference TRBV19 and TRBJ2-5): DGGITQSPKYLFRKEGQNVTLSCEQNLNHDAMYWYRQDPGQGLRLIYYSQIVNDFQKGDIAEGYSVSREKKESFPLTVTSAQKNPTAFYLCASSISAGFIQETQYFGPGTRLLVL.

By sample share, this clone is medium-sized. The V and J genes are TRBV27 and TRBJ2-7; D is perhaps TRBD1 (5 bases). This CDR3 contains 13 residues. In germline, CDR1 is MNHEY, CDR2 SMNVEV (reference sequence). V dropped 8 bases and J dropped 1 base, with 12 bases sitting between them. The DNA for the CDR3 is TGTGCCAGCGCTCCGCCAGGGTCCTACGAGCAGTACTTC. This codes for CASAPPGSYEQYF.

This sequence joins TRBV6-1 and TRBJ1-1, with D maybe TRBD1 (6 bases). Germline V CDR1 and CDR2: MNHNS, SASEGT. V was shortened by 8 bases and J by 6 bases, with 10 bases between the two germline ends. The CDR3 runs 11 residues. The CDR3 region has the DNA TGTGCCAGCGAACAGGGATCTGAAGCTTTCTTT. Translated, it gives CASEQGSEAFF.

This rearrangement joins TRBV11-2 to TRBJ2-3; tentative D call: TRBD1 (6 bases). CDR1 and CDR2 (germline): SGHAT, FQNNGV. The CDR3 consists of 16 residues. The V end was cut by 3 bases, the J end by 6 bases, with 19 bases between. CDR3 DNA: TGTGCCAGCAGCTTGGCACAGGGCAACCCGGGGGATACGCAGTATTTT. It is translated as CASSLAQGNPGDTQYF.

Here the CDR3 DNA reads TGTGCCAGCGCCTCCGGGACATCTCCCGAAAAACTGTTTTTT. Translation gives CASASGTSPEKLFF. This rearrangement joins TRBV28 to TRBJ1-4; maybe TRBD1 (6 bases). The CDR3 extends over 14 amino acids. Germline CDR1 is MDHEN and CDR2 is SYDVKM. V was trimmed by 8 bases and J by 8 bases, leaving 18 bases between them.

The rearrangement uses TRBV29-1 and TRBJ1-1; no definite D call. Germline V gene sequence: CDR1 SQVTM, CDR2 ANQGSEA. The V end lost 8 bases, the J end lost 6 bases, and 10 bases lay between the germline ends. This CDR3 has 10 amino acids. DNA for the CDR3: TGCAGCATATACACAGCTGAAGCTTTCTTT. Protein product: CSIYTAEAFF. Combining the CDR3 with reference TRBV29-1 and TRBJ1-1 gives the whole variable domain SAVISQKPSRDICQRGTSLTIQCQVDSQVTMMFWYRQQPGQSLTLIATANQGSEATYESGFVIDKFPISRPNLTFSTLTVSNMSPEDSSIYLCSIYTAEAFFGQGTRLTVV.

The rearrangement joins TRBV28 to TRBJ2-3; D ambiguous. Trimming took 3 bases from V and 4 from J, leaving 5 bases between them. CDR3 length equals 12 residues. Germline values: CDR1 MDHEN, CDR2 SYDVKM. In DNA, the CDR3 is TGTGCCAGCAGTTTGTTCTCAGATACGCAGTATTTT. This translates into CASSLFSDTQYF.

The chain links TRBV21-1 to TRBJ2-7. TRBV21-1 is given as a pseudogene. CDR3 length equals 15 residues. The chain's CDR3 is CASSKAREHLGRQYF. CDR3 bases: TGTGCCAGCAGCAAAGCCAGGGAGCATCTTGGGAGGCAGTACTTC.

V gene TRBV7-6 combines with J gene TRBJ1-1; D gene ambiguous. Per the germline V gene, CDR1 is SGHVS and CDR2 is FNYEAQ. V dropped 5 bases and J dropped 3 bases, with 10 bases sitting between them. The CDR3 has 13 amino acids. CDR3 in amino acids: CASSAMGYTEAFF. CDR3 nucleotides: TGTGCCAGCAGCGCTATGGGTTACACTGAAGCTTTCTTT.